One and the same sample provided the 15 T cell receptor beta chains below, sequenced in a study of blood T cell repertoires in COVID-19. The table came from immunoSEQ multiplex PCR; TCRdb's copy has only in-frame clones and leaves some out. Of about 400,000 clones listed, about 90% are singletons. Material for sequencing was PBMCs or T cells enriched from blood (not recorded which). These TCRs come from a middle-aged man in a cohort exposed to, infected with or recovered from COVID-19 (not recorded which).

This rearrangement joins TRBV5-1 to TRBJ2-7; D is undetermined. This CDR3 is built from 14 residues. In germline, CDR1 is SGHRS, CDR2 YFSETQ. Trimming shortened V by 3 bases and J by 4 bases, and 14 bases separated the two germline ends. CDR3 sequence reads: CASSSSMSIYEQYF. The CDR3 DNA follows: TGCGCCAGCAGCTCTAGTATGAGCATATACGAGCAGTACTTC.

The chain links TRBV18 to TRBJ1-3; 8 bases map to TRBD1. The CDR3 is 15 residues long. The V gene end was trimmed by 4 bases and the J gene end by 4 bases; junction bases not matched to a gene: 6. The germline gives CDR1 KGHSH, CDR2 LQKENI. Here the CDR3 reads CASSHDRGSGNTIYF. The DNA for the CDR3 is TGTGCCAGCTCACATGACAGGGGATCGGGAAACACCATATATTTT.

This chain links TRBV24-1 with TRBJ2-7; 12 nucleotides line up with TRBD2. Per germline, CDR1 KGHDR and CDR2 SFDVKD. The junction had 4 bases not matched to a gene; V was cut back by 3 bases and J by 5 bases. The CDR3 extends over 15 amino acids. CDR3 loop: CATSDPTSGSNEQYF. CDR3 nucleotide sequence: TGTGCCACCAGTGATCCGACTAGCGGGAGCAACGAGCAGTACTTC.

V usage is TRBV18 and J usage is TRBJ2-7; the match to TRBD1 covers 7 bases. V gave up 0 bases and J gave up 5 bases; unmatched junction bases: 7. CDR1 KGHSH and CDR2 LQKENI come from the germline V gene. The CDR3 consists of 15 residues. The CDR3 coding sequence is TGTGCCAGCTCACCACCGAACAGGGGTGCCCACGAGCAGTACTTC. Protein sequence: CASSPPNRGAHEQYF. Filled out from reference TRBV18 and TRBJ2-7, the complete variable domain reads NAGVMQNPRHLVRRRGQEARLRCSPMKGHSHVYWYRQLPEEGLKFMVYLQKENIIDESGMPKERFSAEFPKEGPSILRIQQVVRGDSAAYFCASSPPNRGAHEQYFGPGTRLTVT.

This rearrangement joins TRBV9 to TRBJ2-3; no clear D. The ends were cut back, 1 base at V and 2 bases at J, with 11 bases in the middle. CDR1 is SGDLS, CDR2 YYNGEE, per germline. This CDR3 is 15 amino acids long. DNA of the CDR3: TGTGCCAGCAGCGTATCTCCTAAATACACAGATACGCAGTATTTT. This sequence encodes CASSVSPKYTDTQYF. Variable domain in full (rest from reference TRBV9 and TRBJ2-3): DSGVTQTPKHLITATGQRVTLRCSPRSGDLSVYWYQQSLDQGLQFLIQYYNGEERAKGNILERFSAQQFPDLHSELNLSSLELGDSALYFCASSVSPKYTDTQYFGPGTRLTVL.

The DNA of the CDR3 is TGTGCCAGCAGCCTCCGGGACAGGGACGGCGGGGAGCTGTTTTTT. Protein: CASSLRDRDGGELFF. The chain is built from TRBV5-8 and TRBJ2-2; TRBD1 matches 9 bases. The V segment lost 4 bases and the J segment 7 bases; nucleotides outside the gene matches: 8. CDR1 SGHTS and CDR2 YDEGEE come from the germline V gene. The CDR3 is made up of 15 amino acids.

The chain uses TRBV5-1 and TRBJ1-4; 7 bases match TRBD1. In germline, CDR1 is SGHRS, CDR2 YFSETQ. V lost 0 bases, J lost 8 bases, and 7 bases stayed unmatched. The CDR3 runs 15 residues. In DNA form, the CDR3 reads TGCGCCAGCAGCTTGGTGACAGGGAATAACGAAAAACTGTTTTTT. It translates to CASSLVTGNNEKLFF.

The J gene is TRBJ2-5, the V gene TRBV19; 7 bases map to TRBD1. This CDR3 is built from 13 residues. Germline values: CDR1 LNHDA, CDR2 SQIVND (reference sequence). Trimming took 5 bases from V and 4 from J; bases not matched to a gene: 4. Here the CDR3 reads CASSLTGAETQYF. As DNA, the CDR3 is TGTGCCAGTAGTCTTACAGGGGCAGAGACCCAGTACTTC.

This chain joins TRBV5-6 and TRBJ2-7, with TRBD2 matching 9 bases. V trimming: 0 bases; J trimming: 5 bases; junction bases outside the gene matches: 6. CDR1 and CDR2 from the germline V gene are SGHDT and YYEEEE. This CDR3 has 15 amino acids. In DNA, the CDR3 is TGTGCCAGCAGCTTGGGAGGCGGGAGGGTCCACGAGCAGTACTTC. Protein product: CASSLGGGRVHEQYF.

CDR3 in DNA: TGTGCCAGCAGTTTCACTAGCGGTGGAGAGACCCAGTACTTC. This gives the protein CASSFTSGGETQYF. The V and J genes are TRBV6-5 and TRBJ2-5; 8 bases match TRBD2. The ends lost 4 bases at V and 4 bases at J; junction bases unmatched: 5. Germline V gene sequence: CDR1 MNHEY, CDR2 SVGAGI. The CDR3 length is 14 residues.

The rearrangement uses TRBV2 and TRBJ1-5; D unclear. CDR3 length equals 15 residues. Germline CDR1 SNHLY, CDR2 FYNNEI. Deletions cut 4 bases from V and 2 bases from J, with 12 bases between. In nucleotides, the CDR3 is TGTGCCAGCAGTGTCGAGCAGGCCGGCAATCAGCCCCAGCATTTT. Translated: CASSVEQAGNQPQHF.

The chain links TRBV6-5 to TRBJ1-4; D possibly corresponds to TRBD1 (6 bases). V was trimmed by 7 bases and J by 8 bases, leaving 14 bases between them. This CDR3 spans 13 amino acids. Germline values: CDR1 MNHEY, CDR2 SVGAGI. The CDR3 protein is CASISGGGEKLFF. The DNA of the CDR3 is TGTGCCAGCATCTCTGGCGGGGGCGAAAAACTGTTTTTT.

CDR3 nucleotides: TGTGCCAGCAGTCCTAGCGGCCAAGAGACCCAGTACTTC. Encoded protein: CASSPSGQETQYF. The rearrangement uses TRBV12-3 or TRBV12-4 and TRBJ2-5, with 7 positions matching TRBD2. V shed 5 bases and J 1 base; nucleotides not matched to a gene: 1. The CDR3 covers 13 residues.

The genes are TRBV2 and TRBJ1-5, with 10 bases matching TRBD1. With V trimmed by 8 bases and J by 2 bases, 3 bases remained unmatched. The CDR3 has 14 residues. Looked up from germline, CDR1 is SNHLY and CDR2 is FYNNEI. The CDR3: CASQGQGGNQPQHF. CDR3 in DNA: TGTGCCAGCCAAGGACAGGGGGGCAATCAGCCCCAGCATTTT.

The chain is built from TRBV27 and TRBJ1-1, with 10 bases aligning to TRBD1. Germline CDR1 MNHEY, CDR2 SMNVEV (reference sequence). This CDR3 region has 15 residues. The V and J ends lost 4 bases and 4 bases, in that order; junction bases with no gene match: 6. The DNA for the CDR3 is TGTGCCAGCAGTTCCCTCCGGGACAGGGGCACTGAAGCTTTCTTT. Translating gives CASSSLRDRGTEAFF.